These 17 T cell receptor beta chains were sequenced from one sample in a study of lymphopenia after photon versus proton radiotherapy. Generated by immunoSEQ multiplex PCR, the TCRdb table keeps only in-frame clones and is missing some. The sample contains about 2,100 clones, about 80% of which appear only once. The sequencing here drew on peripheral blood, taken from a patient treated with photon-based radiotherapy. The receptors were sampled from a man at least 80 years old with cholangiocarcinoma.

The rearrangement joins TRBV29-1 to TRBJ1-1; unclear D gene. There are 11 residues in the CDR3. Trimming shortened V by 2 bases and J by 11 bases, and 12 bases separated the two germline ends. Germline CDR1 and CDR2: SQVTM and ANQGSEA. CDR3 nucleotides: TGCAGCGTTGAAAGAGGCGGGGTGGCTTTCTTT. It codes for CSVERGGVAFF.

The chain joins TRBV14 to TRBJ2-1; no clear D gene. V lost 4 bases, J lost 8 bases, and 6 bases lay in between. The CDR3 spans 11 residues. The germline CDR1 and CDR2 sequences are SGHDN and FVKESK. CDR3 bases: TGTGCCAGCAGCCGCAAGGATGAGCAGTTCTTC. This sequence encodes CASSRKDEQFF. The variable domain in full, with the rest retrieved from reference TRBV14 and TRBJ2-1, is EAGVTQFPSHSVIEKGQTVTLRCDPISGHDNLYWYRRVMGKEIKFLLHFVKESKQDESGMPNNRFLAERTGGTYSTLKVQPAELEDSGVYFCASSRKDEQFFGPGTRLTVL.

The chain uses TRBV7-9 and TRBJ1-2; no reliable D call. Germline V gene sequence: CDR1 SEHNR, CDR2 FQNEAQ (reference sequence). This CDR3 has 18 amino acids. Trimming removed 1 base at V and 1 base at J, with 19 bases between. CDR3 region: CASSLVMVNQLINYGYTF. In nucleotides, the CDR3 is TGTGCCAGCAGCTTAGTGATGGTCAACCAGCTAATTAACTATGGCTACACCTTC.

This chain uses TRBV4-1 with TRBJ2-5; tentative D call: TRBD1 (6 bases). The CDR3 sequence is 15 residues long. V gave up 2 bases and J gave up 0 bases, with 10 bases separating them. The V gene's germline CDR1 is MGHRA and CDR2 YSYEKL. CDR3 amino acids: CASSQSDRYQETQYF. The CDR3 region has the DNA TGCGCCAGCAGCCAATCGGACAGATACCAAGAGACCCAGTACTTC.

The rearrangement joins TRBV7-1 to TRBJ1-1; D is unresolved. TRBV7-1 belongs to the ORF category, with a function that is uncertain. This CDR3 contains 12 residues. V was trimmed by 4 bases and J by 10 bases, leaving 13 bases between them. In nucleotides, the CDR3 is TGTGCCAGCAGCTTGGGTGGGGAGGGAGCTTTCTTT. Residues: CASSLGGEGAFF.

The V call is TRBV9, the J call TRBJ2-6, with 7 nucleotides matching TRBD2. Germline V gene data show CDR1 as SGDLS and CDR2 as YYNGEE. CDR3 length: 16 residues. V lost 0 bases and J lost 4; bases outside the gene matches: 4. The chain's CDR3 is CASSVGAGAGANVLTF. DNA of the CDR3: TGTGCCAGCAGCGTAGGGGCGGGAGCAGGGGCCAACGTCCTGACTTTC.

This chain joins TRBV5-1 and TRBJ1-4, with 7 bases identical to TRBD1. Losses at the gene ends were 7 bases for V and 10 bases for J; bases not matched to a gene: 10. CDR1 is SGHRS, CDR2 YFSETQ, per germline. The length of the CDR3 is 13 residues. CDR3 in DNA: TGCGCCAGCGGATCAACAGGGGAAGGAAAACTGTTTTTT. Amino acids: CASGSTGEGKLFF.

This sequence joins TRBV5-4 and TRBJ2-5, with 7 bases aligning to TRBD1. In germline, CDR1 is SGHNT, CDR2 YYREEE (reference sequence). V shed 5 bases, J shed 1 base, and the junction held 5 bases outside the gene matches. This CDR3 region has 14 residues. CDR3 sequence: CASSLAGGQETQYF. The CDR3 DNA follows: TGTGCCAGCAGTCTAGCAGGGGGCCAAGAGACCCAGTACTTC.

This clone was counted a single time. The chain couples TRBV9 to TRBJ2-2; D not certain. The V gene's germline CDR1 is SGDLS and CDR2 YYNGEE. The CDR3 consists of 15 residues. Deletions cut 4 bases from V and 1 base from J, with 11 bases between. In DNA, the CDR3 is TGTGCCAGCAGCCCCCGGCCGCAGAACACCGGGGAGCTGTTTTTT. Its translation is CASSPRPQNTGELFF.

The genes are TRBV27 and TRBJ1-4, with D perhaps matching TRBD1 (5 bases). The CDR3 consists of 13 residues. CDR1 and CDR2 from the germline V gene are MNHEY and SMNVEV (reference sequence). Trimming cost V 8 bases and J 1 base, with 8 bases left between them. Written as DNA, the CDR3 is TGTGCCAGCGGTAGGGGAACTAATGAAAAACTGTTTTTT. This sequence encodes CASGRGTNEKLFF.

This clone was observed once. V gene TRBV4-2 combines with J gene TRBJ1-4, with a possible D match to TRBD1 (6 bases). CDR1 and CDR2 from the germline V gene are LGHNA and YNFKEQ. The V end was cut by 0 bases, the J end by 5 bases, with 13 bases between. This CDR3 contains 16 residues. The CDR3 coding sequence is TGTGCCAGCAGCCAAGACGGTGGAGGGGGGAATGAAAAACTGTTTTTT. It specifies CASSQDGGGGNEKLFF.

The chain combines TRBV25-1 with TRBJ2-6; tentative D call: TRBD1 (5 bases). V gave up 4 bases and J gave up 5 bases, with 21 bases separating them. The CDR3 has 18 residues. Germline loops: CDR1 MGHDK, CDR2 SYGVNS. Here the CDR3 reads CASSAAITGQSRANVLTF. The DNA of the CDR3 is TGTGCCAGCAGTGCGGCCATAACTGGACAAAGTCGGGCCAACGTCCTGACTTTC. The whole variable domain, remainder taken from reference TRBV25-1 and TRBJ2-6, is EADIYQTPRYLVIGTGKKITLECSQTMGHDKMYWYQQDPGMELHLIHYSYGVNSTEKGDLSSESTVSRIRTEHFPLTLESARPSHTSQYLCASSAAITGQSRANVLTFGAGSRLTVL.

V usage is TRBV29-1 and J usage is TRBJ2-6; D unresolved. Looked up from germline, CDR1 is SQVTM and CDR2 is ANQGSEA. Trimming removed 5 bases from V and 5 bases from J, with 19 bases in between. The CDR3 is 16 amino acids. In nucleotides, the CDR3 is TGCAGCGTTAGAGTTAGCATACAAAGTCGGGCCAACGTCCTGACTTTC. This codes for CSVRVSIQSRANVLTF. Full variable domain (missing parts from reference TRBV29-1 and TRBJ2-6): SAVISQKPSRDICQRGTSLTIQCQVDSQVTMMFWYRQQPGQSLTLIATANQGSEATYESGFVIDKFPISRPNLTFSTLTVSNMSPEDSSIYLCSVRVSIQSRANVLTFGAGSRLTVL.

The chain has TRBV4-1 and TRBJ1-3, with D possibly TRBD1 on 5 matching bases. The V gene lost 5 bases and the J gene lost 4 bases, with 9 bases spanning the gap. The CDR3 sequence is 13 residues long. Germline V lookup: CDR1 MGHRA, CDR2 YSYEKL. CDR3: CASSRQQGNTIYF. The CDR3 region has the DNA TGCGCCAGCAGCAGACAGCAGGGAAACACCATATATTTT.

The chain combines TRBV7-3 with TRBJ2-1; no definite D call. CDR1 is SGHTA, CDR2 FQGTGA, per germline. V dropped 3 bases and J dropped 9 bases, with 12 bases sitting between them. The CDR3 has 13 amino acids. Here the CDR3 DNA reads TGTGCCAGCAGCTTTTCGACTGTCAGTGAGCAGTTCTTC. It encodes CASSFSTVSEQFF.

The rearrangement joins TRBV28 to TRBJ2-1, with D perhaps TRBD2 (5 bases). The length of the CDR3 is 14 residues. Germline loops: CDR1 MDHEN, CDR2 SYDVKM. The ends were cut back, 8 bases at V and 5 bases at J, with 16 bases in the middle. The CDR3 protein is CASSELGMDNEQFF. For the CDR3, the DNA is TGTGCCAGCTCCGAACTAGGGATGGACAATGAGCAGTTCTTC.

The chain employs TRBV7-1 and TRBJ2-7, with D perhaps given as TRBD1 or TRBD2 (5 bases each). TRBV7-1 is annotated as an ORF whose role is uncertain. Trimming took 5 bases from V and 5 from J, leaving 16 bases between them. The CDR3 extends over 14 amino acids. In DNA, the CDR3 is TGTGCCAGCAGCCGAGGGGCGGCGGTTGACGAGCAGTACTTC. Encoded protein: CASSRGAAVDEQYF.